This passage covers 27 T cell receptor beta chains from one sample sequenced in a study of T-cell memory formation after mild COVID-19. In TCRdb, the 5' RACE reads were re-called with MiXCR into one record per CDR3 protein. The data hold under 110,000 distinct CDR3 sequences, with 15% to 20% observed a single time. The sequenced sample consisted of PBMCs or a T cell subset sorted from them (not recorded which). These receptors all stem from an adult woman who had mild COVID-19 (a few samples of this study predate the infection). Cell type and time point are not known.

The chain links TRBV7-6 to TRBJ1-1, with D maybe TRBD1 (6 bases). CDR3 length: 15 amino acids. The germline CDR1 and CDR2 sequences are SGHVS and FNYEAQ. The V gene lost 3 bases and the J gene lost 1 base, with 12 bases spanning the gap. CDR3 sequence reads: CASSFQGGGNTEAFF. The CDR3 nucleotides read TGTGCCAGCAGCTTCCAAGGGGGAGGGAACACTGAAGCTTTCTTT.

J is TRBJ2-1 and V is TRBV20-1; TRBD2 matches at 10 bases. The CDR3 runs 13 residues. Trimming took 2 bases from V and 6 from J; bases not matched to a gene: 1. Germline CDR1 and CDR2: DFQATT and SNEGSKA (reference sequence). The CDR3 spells CSARSGRANEQFF. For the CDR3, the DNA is TGCAGTGCTAGAAGCGGGAGGGCCAATGAGCAGTTCTTC.

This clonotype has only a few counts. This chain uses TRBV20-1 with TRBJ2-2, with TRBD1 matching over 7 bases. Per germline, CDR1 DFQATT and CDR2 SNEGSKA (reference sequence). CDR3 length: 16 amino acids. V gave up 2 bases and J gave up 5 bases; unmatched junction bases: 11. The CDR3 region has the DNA TGCAGTGCTAGACCCCGACAGGGATTAGGGACCGGGGAGCTGTTTTTT. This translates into CSARPRQGLGTGELFF.

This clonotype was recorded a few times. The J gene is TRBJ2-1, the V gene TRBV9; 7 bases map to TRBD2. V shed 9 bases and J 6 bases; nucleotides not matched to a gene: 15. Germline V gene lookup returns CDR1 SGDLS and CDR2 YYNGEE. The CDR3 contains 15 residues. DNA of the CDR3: TGTGCCACCAGTACTAGCGAAGTGAGTGGCAATGAGCAGTTCTTC. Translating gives CATSTSEVSGNEQFF.

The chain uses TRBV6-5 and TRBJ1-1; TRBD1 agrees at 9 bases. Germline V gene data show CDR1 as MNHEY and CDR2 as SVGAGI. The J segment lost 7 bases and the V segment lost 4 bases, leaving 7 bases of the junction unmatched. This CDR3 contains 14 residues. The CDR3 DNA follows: TGTGCCAGCAGTTCGGGACAGGGCCAAAGTGAAGCTTTCTTT. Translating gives CASSSGQGQSEAFF.

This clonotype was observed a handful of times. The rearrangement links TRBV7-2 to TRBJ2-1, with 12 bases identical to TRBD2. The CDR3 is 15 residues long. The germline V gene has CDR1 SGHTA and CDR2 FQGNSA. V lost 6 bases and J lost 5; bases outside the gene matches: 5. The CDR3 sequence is CASRRLAGVDNEQFF. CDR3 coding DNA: TGTGCCAGCAGGCGACTAGCGGGGGTTGACAATGAGCAGTTCTTC.

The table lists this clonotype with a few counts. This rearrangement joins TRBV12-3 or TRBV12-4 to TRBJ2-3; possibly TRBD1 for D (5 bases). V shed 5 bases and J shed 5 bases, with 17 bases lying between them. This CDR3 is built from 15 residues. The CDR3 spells CASSVDSTKKDTQYF. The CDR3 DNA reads TGTGCCAGCAGTGTCGACAGCACTAAAAAAGATACGCAGTATTTT.

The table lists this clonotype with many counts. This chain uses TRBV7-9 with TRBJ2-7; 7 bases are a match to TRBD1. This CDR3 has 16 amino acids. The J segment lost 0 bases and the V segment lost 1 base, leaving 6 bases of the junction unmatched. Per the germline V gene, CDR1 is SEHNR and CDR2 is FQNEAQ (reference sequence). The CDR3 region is CASSLVRGRSSYEQYF. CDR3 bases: TGTGCCAGCAGCTTAGTTAGGGGGCGAAGCTCCTACGAGCAGTACTTC.

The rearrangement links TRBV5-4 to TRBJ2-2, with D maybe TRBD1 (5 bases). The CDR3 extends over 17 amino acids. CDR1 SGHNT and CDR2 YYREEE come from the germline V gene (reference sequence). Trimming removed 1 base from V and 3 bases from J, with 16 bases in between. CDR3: CASSLTGVTGHTGELFF. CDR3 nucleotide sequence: TGTGCCAGCAGCTTGACCGGAGTTACAGGTCACACCGGGGAGCTGTTTTTT.

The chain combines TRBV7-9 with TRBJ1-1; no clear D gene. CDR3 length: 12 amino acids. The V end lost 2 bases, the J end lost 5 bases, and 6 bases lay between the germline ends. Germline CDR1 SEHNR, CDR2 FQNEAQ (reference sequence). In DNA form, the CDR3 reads TGTGCCAGCAGCTTAATGGTGACTGAAGCTTTCTTT. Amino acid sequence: CASSLMVTEAFF.

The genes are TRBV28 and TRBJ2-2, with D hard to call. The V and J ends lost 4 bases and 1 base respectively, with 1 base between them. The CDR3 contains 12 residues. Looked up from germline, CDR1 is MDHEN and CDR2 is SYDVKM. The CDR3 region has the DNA TGTGCCAGCAGTTGGAACACCGGGGAGCTGTTTTTT. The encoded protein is CASSWNTGELFF.

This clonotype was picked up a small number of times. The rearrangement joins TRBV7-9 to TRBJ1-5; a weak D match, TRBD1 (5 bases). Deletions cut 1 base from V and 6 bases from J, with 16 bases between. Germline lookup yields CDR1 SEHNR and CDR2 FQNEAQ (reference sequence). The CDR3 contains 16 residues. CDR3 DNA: TGTGCCAGCAGCTTAGGGCTGAGGGAGAGGGGTCAGCCCCAGCATTTT. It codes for CASSLGLRERGQPQHF.

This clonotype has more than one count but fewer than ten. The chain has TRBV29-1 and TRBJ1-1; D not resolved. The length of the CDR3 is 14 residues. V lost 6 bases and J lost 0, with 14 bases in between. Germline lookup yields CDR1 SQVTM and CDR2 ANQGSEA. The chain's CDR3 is CSVLEGFMNTEAFF. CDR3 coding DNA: TGCAGCGTGCTTGAGGGTTTCATGAACACTGAAGCTTTCTTT.

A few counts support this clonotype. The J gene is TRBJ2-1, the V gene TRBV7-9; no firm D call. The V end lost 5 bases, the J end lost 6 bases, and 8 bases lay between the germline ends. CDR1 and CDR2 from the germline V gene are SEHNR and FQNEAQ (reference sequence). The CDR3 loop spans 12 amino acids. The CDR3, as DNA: TGTGCCAGCAGCCGCCCTGGCAATGAGCAGTTCTTC. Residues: CASSRPGNEQFF.

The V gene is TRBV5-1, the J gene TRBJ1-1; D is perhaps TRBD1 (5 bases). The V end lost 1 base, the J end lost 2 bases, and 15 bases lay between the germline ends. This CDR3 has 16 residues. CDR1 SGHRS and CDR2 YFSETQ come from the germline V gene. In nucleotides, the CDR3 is TGCGCCAGCAGCTTGTGGGGGGAGAGCGGTAACACTGAAGCTTTCTTT. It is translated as CASSLWGESGNTEAFF.

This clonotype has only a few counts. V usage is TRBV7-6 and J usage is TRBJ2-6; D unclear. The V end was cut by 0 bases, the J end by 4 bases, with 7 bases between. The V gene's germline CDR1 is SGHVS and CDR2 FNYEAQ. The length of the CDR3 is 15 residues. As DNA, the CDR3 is TGTGCCAGCAGCTTAGCGGGTGGCGGGGCCAACGTCCTGACTTTC. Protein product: CASSLAGGGANVLTF.

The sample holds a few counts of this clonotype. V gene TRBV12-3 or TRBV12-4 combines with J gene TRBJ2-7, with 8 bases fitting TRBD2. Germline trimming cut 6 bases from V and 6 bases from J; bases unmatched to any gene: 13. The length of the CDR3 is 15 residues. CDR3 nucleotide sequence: TGTGCCAGCAGCCACCCGGGACTAGGATTTGGCGAGCAGTACTTC. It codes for CASSHPGLGFGEQYF.

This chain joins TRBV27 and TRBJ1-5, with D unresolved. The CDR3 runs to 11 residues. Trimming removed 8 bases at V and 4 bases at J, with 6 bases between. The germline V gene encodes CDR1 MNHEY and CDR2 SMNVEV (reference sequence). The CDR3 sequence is CASGLNQPQHF. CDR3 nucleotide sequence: TGTGCCAGCGGACTAAATCAGCCCCAGCATTTT.

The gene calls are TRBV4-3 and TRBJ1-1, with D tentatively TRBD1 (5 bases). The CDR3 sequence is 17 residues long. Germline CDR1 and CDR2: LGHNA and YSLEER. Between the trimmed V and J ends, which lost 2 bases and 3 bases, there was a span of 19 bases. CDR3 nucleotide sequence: TGCGCCAGCAGCCAAAACTCTAATTGGGGAGGGGACACTGAAGCTTTCTTT. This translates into CASSQNSNWGGDTEAFF.

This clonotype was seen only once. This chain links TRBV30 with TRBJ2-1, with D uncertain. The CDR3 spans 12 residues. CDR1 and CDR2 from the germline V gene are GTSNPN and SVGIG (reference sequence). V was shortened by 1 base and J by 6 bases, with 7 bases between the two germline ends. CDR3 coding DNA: TGTGCCTGGAGTGGGAGAGTCAATGAGCAGTTCTTC. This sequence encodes CAWSGRVNEQFF.

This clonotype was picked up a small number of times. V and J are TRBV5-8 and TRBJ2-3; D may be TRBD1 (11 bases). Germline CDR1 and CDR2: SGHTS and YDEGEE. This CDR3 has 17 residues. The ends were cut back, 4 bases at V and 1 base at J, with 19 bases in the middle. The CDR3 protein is CASSRDRGTSGTDTQYF. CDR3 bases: TGTGCCAGCAGCCGGGACAGGGGGACTAGCGGCACAGATACGCAGTATTTT.

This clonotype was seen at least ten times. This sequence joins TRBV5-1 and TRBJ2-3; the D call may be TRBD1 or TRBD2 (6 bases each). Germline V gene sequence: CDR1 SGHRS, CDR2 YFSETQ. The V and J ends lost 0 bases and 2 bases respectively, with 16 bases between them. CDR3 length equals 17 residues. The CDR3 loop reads CASSLAARGEPTDTQYF. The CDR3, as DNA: TGCGCCAGCAGCTTGGCCGCTAGGGGGGAACCCACAGATACGCAGTATTTT.

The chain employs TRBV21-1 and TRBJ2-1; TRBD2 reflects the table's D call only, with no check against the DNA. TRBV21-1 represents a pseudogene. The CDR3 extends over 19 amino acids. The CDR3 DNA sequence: TGTGCCAGCAGCCACCAAATCCAAGGGCGGGAGGCCCGGGTGCATGAGCAGTTCTTC. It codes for CASSHQIQGREARVHEQFF.

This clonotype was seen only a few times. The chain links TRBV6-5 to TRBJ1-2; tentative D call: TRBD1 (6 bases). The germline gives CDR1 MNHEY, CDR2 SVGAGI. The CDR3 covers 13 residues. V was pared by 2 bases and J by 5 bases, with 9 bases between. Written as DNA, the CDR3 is TGTGCCAGCAGTTACAGGACAGAGTATGGCTACACCTTC. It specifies CASSYRTEYGYTF.

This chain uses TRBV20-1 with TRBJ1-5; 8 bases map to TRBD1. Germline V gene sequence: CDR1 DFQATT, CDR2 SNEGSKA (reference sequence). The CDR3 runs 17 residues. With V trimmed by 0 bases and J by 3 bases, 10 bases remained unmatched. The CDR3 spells CSARDVFGTGDNQPQHF. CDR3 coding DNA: TGCAGTGCTAGAGATGTTTTCGGGACAGGAGACAATCAGCCCCAGCATTTT.

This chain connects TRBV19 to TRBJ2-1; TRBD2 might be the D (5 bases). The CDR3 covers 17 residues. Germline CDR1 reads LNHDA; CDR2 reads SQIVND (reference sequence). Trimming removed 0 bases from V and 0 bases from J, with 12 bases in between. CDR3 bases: TGTGCCAGTAGTATAGATGAGGGAGACCCCTCCTACAATGAGCAGTTCTTC. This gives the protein CASSIDEGDPSYNEQFF.

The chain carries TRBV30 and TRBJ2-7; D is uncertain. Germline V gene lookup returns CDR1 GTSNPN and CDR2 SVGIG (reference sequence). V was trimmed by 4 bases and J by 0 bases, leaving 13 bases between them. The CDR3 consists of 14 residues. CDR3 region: CAWKVDETSYEQYF. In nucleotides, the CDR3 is TGTGCCTGGAAGGTGGACGAAACCTCCTACGAGCAGTACTTC.